This passage covers 8 T cell receptor beta chains from one sample sequenced in a study of cytomegalovirus exposure and HLA in healthy donors. Vbeta (60) and Jbeta (13) primers were used in the PCR. The protocol was immunoSEQ multiplex PCR, while the TCRdb copy is restricted to in-frame clones and leaves out a portion. The table lists under 150,000 clones, more than 60% of them singletons. The sample comprised PBMCs. All receptors come from a woman aged 45-59 years in good health and CMV-seropositive.

The table lists this clone with a few counts. V usage is TRBV5-1 and J usage is TRBJ2-3, with 7 bases fitting TRBD1. J gave up 1 base and V 0 bases, and 2 bases lay outside the gene matches. Germline V gene sequence: CDR1 SGHRS, CDR2 YFSETQ. This CDR3 is built from 15 residues. The CDR3 region has the DNA TGCGCCAGCAGCTTGGGTCAGGGGGGCACAGATACGCAGTATTTT. Amino acids: CASSLGQGGTDTQYF.

This chain uses TRBV18 with TRBJ2-5; TRBD1 might be the D (5 bases). Trimming removed 2 bases at V and 2 bases at J, with 12 bases between. This CDR3 region has 15 residues. The V gene's germline CDR1 is KGHSH and CDR2 LQKENI. This CDR3 is CASSPLQDKQETQYF. The CDR3 nucleotides are TGTGCCAGCTCACCATTACAGGACAAACAAGAGACCCAGTACTTC.

The chain uses TRBV6-1 and TRBJ1-5; D is unclear. The germline V and J ends were trimmed by 4 bases and 7 bases, with 17 bases remaining between them. The CDR3 spans 15 residues. Germline V gene sequence: CDR1 MNHNS, CDR2 SASEGT. The CDR3 here is CASSGGRTTRQPQHF. The CDR3 DNA reads as TGTGCCAGCAGTGGCGGGAGGACTACGAGGCAGCCCCAGCATTTT.

The rearrangement uses TRBV19 and TRBJ2-1, with D possibly matching TRBD2 (6 bases). Between the trimmed V and J ends, which lost 9 bases and 1 base, there was a span of 19 bases. The CDR3 is 16 amino acids. From germline, CDR1 is LNHDA and CDR2 SQIVND (reference sequence). The CDR3: CASQSPGDISYNEQFF. In nucleotides, the CDR3 is TGTGCCAGCCAATCCCCGGGGGATATATCCTACAATGAGCAGTTCTTC.

The chain employs TRBV9 and TRBJ1-1, with D possibly matching TRBD1 (6 bases). The CDR3 is 16 residues long. CDR1 is SGDLS and CDR2 is YYNGEE in the germline V gene. Trimming pared 0 bases from V and 1 base from J, leaving 13 bases between. The CDR3 bases are TGTGCCAGCAGCGTAGGGTTCCGGACAGCGAACACTGAAGCTTTCTTT. Its protein is CASSVGFRTANTEAFF.

This clone occurred a few times. J is TRBJ2-3 and V is TRBV5-4; 9 bases line up with TRBD2. Germline CDR1 and CDR2: SGHNT and YYREEE (reference sequence). The junction had 6 bases not matched to a gene; V was cut back by 2 bases and J by 5 bases. The CDR3 consists of 15 residues. The CDR3 loop is CASSFSSGEGDTQYF. CDR3 bases: TGTGCCAGCAGCTTTTCTAGCGGGGAGGGAGATACGCAGTATTTT.

This clone appeared a few times. This sequence joins TRBV19 and TRBJ2-2; 7 positions agree with TRBD2. The CDR3 sequence is 15 residues long. Looked up from germline, CDR1 is LNHDA and CDR2 is SQIVND (reference sequence). Germline trimming cut 5 bases from V and 0 bases from J; bases unmatched to any gene: 3. CDR3 bases: TGTGCCAGTAGTCGGGGACTAACGAACACCGGGGAGCTGTTTTTT. Translation: CASSRGLTNTGELFF.

The chain couples TRBV19 to TRBJ2-1; D is undetermined. The CDR3 is made up of 13 amino acids. The V end lost 3 bases, the J end lost 6 bases, and 9 bases lay between the germline ends. Germline assignment: CDR1 LNHDA and CDR2 SQIVND (reference sequence). This chain's CDR3 is CASSIQVRNEQFF. The CDR3 DNA follows: TGTGCCAGTAGTATCCAGGTCCGCAATGAGCAGTTCTTC.